This T cell receptor beta chain was recorded in a study of blood T cell repertoires in COVID-19. Authors' data handling: Reference gene primer amplification yielded estimated nucleated cell counts. Clones were read by immunoSEQ multiplex PCR, and TCRdb kept only the in-frame ones, dropping some. V, J and clone size are those of that table, while D and trimming were read from the DNA. Among about 59,000 clones listed, 70% to 75% were seen once. J lost 6 bases, V lost 4 bases, and 7 bases had no gene match. CDR3 size: 14 residues. Germline loops: CDR1 SGHDN, CDR2 FVKESK. The rearrangement links TRBV14 to TRBJ1-1; 8 positions agree with TRBD1. The sequence was collected from a woman aged 70-85 years with acute or convalescent COVID-19. Sequenced material: peripheral blood. The CDR3 nucleotides read TGTGCCAGCAGCCTCAGACAGGGGTGGGCTGAAGCTTTCTTT. It specifies CASSLRQGWAEAFF.